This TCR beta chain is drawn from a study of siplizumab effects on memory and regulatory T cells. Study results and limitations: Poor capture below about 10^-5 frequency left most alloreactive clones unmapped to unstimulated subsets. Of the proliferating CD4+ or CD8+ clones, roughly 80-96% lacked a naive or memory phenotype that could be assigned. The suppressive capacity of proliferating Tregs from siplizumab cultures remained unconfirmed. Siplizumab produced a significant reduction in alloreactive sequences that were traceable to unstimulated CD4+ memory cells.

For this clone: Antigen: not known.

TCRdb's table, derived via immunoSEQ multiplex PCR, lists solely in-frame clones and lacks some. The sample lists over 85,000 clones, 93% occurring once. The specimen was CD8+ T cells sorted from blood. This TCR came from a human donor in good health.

Here the CDR3 reads CASSYSPSYNEQFF. CDR3 DNA: TGTGCCAGCAGTTACTCCCCCTCCTACAATGAGCAGTTCTTC. The chain employs TRBV6-5 and TRBJ2-1; D gene ambiguous. The CDR3 has 14 residues. Germline V gives CDR1 MNHEY, CDR2 SVGAGI. V lost 0 bases and J 0 bases, leaving 3 bases between the germline ends.